The TCR beta chain described here comes from a study of OX40 agonist ivuxolimab in advanced cancers. The overall study: Clinicians treated patients with ivuxolimab, an agonistic anti-OX40 (CD134) antibody. Dose-escalation cases comprised hepatocellular carcinoma, melanoma, renal cell or head and neck cancer. General study results and limits: Clonal expansion from baseline to week 6 occurred in both CD4+ and CD8+ T cells. The mean number of expanded clones was higher in CD8+ T cells than in CD4+.

Assay used: immunoSEQ multiplex PCR; TCRdb lists only in-frame clones, some missing. The sample lists approximately 30,000 clones, more than 70% occurring once. As concerns this clone: Its antigen is unidentified.

The CDR3 covers 13 residues. The germline V gene has CDR1 MNHNS and CDR2 SASEGT. V lost 4 bases and J lost 8, with 14 bases in between. The chain is built from TRBV6-1 and TRBJ1-2; D gene uncertain. This TCR was recovered from an adult with an advanced solid tumor such as melanoma, head and neck, liver or kidney cancer. Sequencing used CD4+ or CD8+ T cells sorted from blood, obtained in a trial of the OX40 agonist ivuxolimab. The CDR3 region is CASSVGKAYGYTF. CDR3 in DNA: TGTGCCAGCAGTGTCGGAAAGGCTTACGGCTACACCTTC.